This T cell receptor beta chain originates from a study of OX40 agonist ivuxolimab in advanced cancers. Study in general: A diagnosis of hepatocellular carcinoma, melanoma, renal cell or head and neck cancer was present in dose-escalation patients. Treatment received earlier with anti-PD-1, anti-PD-L1 or anti-CTLA-4 agents was allowed, and 40% had some.

A remark on this clone: Its antigen is unknown.

The germline V and J ends were trimmed by 10 bases and 1 base, with 14 bases remaining between them. Germline V gene lookup returns CDR1 MNHEY and CDR2 SVGAGI. The CDR3 totals 14 residues. Study-wide results and limits: Not determined was the antigen specificity of the expanded peripheral T cells. The mean number of expanded clones was higher in CD8+ T cells than in CD4+.

The protocol was immunoSEQ multiplex PCR, while the TCRdb copy is restricted to in-frame clones and leaves out a portion. The repertoire holds approximately 79,000 clones, with roughly 87% as singletons. Sample: CD4+ or CD8+ T cells sorted from blood, taken in a trial of the OX40 agonist ivuxolimab. The chain recombines TRBV6-5 with TRBJ1-5; possibly TRBD1 for D (5 bases). The TCR sequence derives from an adult with an advanced solid tumor such as melanoma, head and neck, liver or kidney cancer. DNA for the CDR3: TGTGCCATACGCCAGGGAAGAAGCAATCAGCCCCAGCATTTT. The encoded protein is CAIRQGRSNQPQHF.